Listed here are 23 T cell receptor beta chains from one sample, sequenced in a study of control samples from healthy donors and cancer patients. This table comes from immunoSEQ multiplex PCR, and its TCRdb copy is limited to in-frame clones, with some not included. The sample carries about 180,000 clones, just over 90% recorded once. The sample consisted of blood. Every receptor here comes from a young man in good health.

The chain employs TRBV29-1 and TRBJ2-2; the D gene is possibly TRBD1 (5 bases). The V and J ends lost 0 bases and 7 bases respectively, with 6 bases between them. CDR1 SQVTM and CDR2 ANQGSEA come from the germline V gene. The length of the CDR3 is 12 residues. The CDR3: CSVEEGRGELFF. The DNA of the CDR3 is TGCAGCGTTGAAGAGGGGCGCGGGGAGCTGTTTTTT.

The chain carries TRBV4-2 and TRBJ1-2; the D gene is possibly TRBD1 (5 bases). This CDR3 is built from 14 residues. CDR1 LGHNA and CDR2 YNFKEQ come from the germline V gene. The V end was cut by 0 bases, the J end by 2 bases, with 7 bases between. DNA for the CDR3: TGTGCCAGCAGCCAAGATAGACAGAACTATGGCTACACCTTC. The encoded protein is CASSQDRQNYGYTF.

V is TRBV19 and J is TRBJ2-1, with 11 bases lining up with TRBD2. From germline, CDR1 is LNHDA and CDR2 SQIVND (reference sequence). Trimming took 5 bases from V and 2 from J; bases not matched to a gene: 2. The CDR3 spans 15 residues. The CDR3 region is CASSPTSGTYNEQFF. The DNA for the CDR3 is TGTGCCAGTAGTCCGACTAGCGGGACCTACAATGAGCAGTTCTTC.

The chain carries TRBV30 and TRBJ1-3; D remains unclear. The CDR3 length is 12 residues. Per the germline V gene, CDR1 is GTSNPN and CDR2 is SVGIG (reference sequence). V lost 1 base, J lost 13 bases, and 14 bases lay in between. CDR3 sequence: CAWSALSRQIYF. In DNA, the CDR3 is TGTGCCTGGAGTGCTCTTAGCCGTCAAATATATTTT.

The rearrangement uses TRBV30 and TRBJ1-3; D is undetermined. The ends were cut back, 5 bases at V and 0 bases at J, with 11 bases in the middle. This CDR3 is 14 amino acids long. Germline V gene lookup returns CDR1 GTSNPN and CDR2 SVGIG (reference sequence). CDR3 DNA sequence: TGTGCCTGGCAGGCAGTGACCTCTGGAAACACCATATATTTT. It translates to CAWQAVTSGNTIYF.

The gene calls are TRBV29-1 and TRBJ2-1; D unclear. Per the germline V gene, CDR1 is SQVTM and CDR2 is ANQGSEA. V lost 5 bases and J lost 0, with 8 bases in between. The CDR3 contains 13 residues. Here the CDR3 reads CSVYPSSYNEQFF. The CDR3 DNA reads TGCAGCGTTTATCCGAGCTCCTACAATGAGCAGTTCTTC.

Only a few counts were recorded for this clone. The CDR3 is CASSGGQGAGNEQFF. The CDR3 DNA reads TGCGCCAGCAGCGGCGGACAGGGGGCAGGCAATGAGCAGTTCTTC. The chain couples TRBV5-1 to TRBJ2-1; TRBD1 aligns across 11 bases. The germline gives CDR1 SGHRS, CDR2 YFSETQ. After removal of 4 bases from V and 6 bases from J, the junction contained 6 bases not matched to a gene. This CDR3 has 15 residues. Looking up the rest from reference TRBV5-1 and TRBJ2-1 gives the full variable domain: KAGVTQTPRYLIKTRGQQVTLSCSPISGHRSVSWYQQTPGQGLQFLFEYFSETQRNKGNFPGRFSGRQFSNSRSEMNVSTLELGDSALYLCASSGGQGAGNEQFFGPGTRLTVL.

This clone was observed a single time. The CDR3 DNA reads as TGTGCCATCAGTGCTTTTCCGGGTACTGAAGCTTTCTTT. Its protein product is CAISAFPGTEAFF. This sequence joins TRBV10-3 and TRBJ1-1, with D hard to call. CDR1 is ENHRY, CDR2 SYGVKD, per germline. Trimming took off 4 bases at V and 5 bases at J, with 11 bases between the two ends. The CDR3 totals 13 residues.

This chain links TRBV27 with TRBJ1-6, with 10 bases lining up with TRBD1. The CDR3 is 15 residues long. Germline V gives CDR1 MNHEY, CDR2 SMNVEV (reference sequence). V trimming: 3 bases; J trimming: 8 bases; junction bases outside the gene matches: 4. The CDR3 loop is CASSFRDRGDSPLHF. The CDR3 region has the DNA TGTGCCAGCAGTTTCCGGGACAGGGGCGATTCACCCCTCCACTTT.

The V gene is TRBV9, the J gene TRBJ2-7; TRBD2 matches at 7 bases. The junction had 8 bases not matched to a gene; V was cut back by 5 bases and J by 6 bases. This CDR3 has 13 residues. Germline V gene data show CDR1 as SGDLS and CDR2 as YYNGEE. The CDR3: CASSVTRGSEQYF. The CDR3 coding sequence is TGTGCCAGCAGTGTGACACGCGGGAGCGAGCAGTACTTC.

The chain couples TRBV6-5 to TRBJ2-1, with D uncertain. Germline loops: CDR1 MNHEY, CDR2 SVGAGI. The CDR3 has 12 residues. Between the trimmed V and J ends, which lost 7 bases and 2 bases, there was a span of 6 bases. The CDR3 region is CASTEPYNEQFF. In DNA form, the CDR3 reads TGTGCCAGCACCGAGCCCTACAATGAGCAGTTCTTC.

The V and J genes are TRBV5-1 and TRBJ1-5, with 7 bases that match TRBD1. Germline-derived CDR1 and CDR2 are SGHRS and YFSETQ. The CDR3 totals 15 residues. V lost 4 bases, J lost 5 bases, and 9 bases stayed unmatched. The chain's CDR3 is CASSPQPTGDQPQHF. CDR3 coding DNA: TGCGCCAGCAGCCCCCAACCAACAGGGGATCAGCCCCAGCATTTT.

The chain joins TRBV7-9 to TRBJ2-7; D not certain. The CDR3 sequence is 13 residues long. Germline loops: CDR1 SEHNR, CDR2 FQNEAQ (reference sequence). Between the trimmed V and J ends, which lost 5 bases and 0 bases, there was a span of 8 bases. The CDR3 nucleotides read TGTGCCAGCAGCCCCGTGGCCTCCTACGAGCAGTACTTC. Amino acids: CASSPVASYEQYF.

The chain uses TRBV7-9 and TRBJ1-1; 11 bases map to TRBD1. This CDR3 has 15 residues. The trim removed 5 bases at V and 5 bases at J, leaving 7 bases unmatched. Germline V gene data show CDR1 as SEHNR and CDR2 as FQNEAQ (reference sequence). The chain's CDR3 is CASSLGQGARTEAFF. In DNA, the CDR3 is TGTGCCAGCAGCCTAGGACAGGGGGCGCGGACTGAAGCTTTCTTT.

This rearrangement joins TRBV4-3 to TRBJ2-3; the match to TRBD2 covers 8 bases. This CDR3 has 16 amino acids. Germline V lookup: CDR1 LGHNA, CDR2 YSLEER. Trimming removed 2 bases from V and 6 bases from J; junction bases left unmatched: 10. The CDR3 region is CASSQSRERGRDTQYF. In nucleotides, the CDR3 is TGCGCCAGCAGCCAATCTAGGGAGCGGGGGCGGGATACGCAGTATTTT.

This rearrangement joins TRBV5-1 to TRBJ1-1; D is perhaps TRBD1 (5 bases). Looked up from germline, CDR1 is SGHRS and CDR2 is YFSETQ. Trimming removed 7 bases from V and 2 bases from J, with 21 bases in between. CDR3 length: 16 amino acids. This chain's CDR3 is CASSTFGGGKNTEAFF. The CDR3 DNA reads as TGCGCCAGCTCCACCTTTGGGGGGGGGAAAAACACTGAAGCTTTCTTT.

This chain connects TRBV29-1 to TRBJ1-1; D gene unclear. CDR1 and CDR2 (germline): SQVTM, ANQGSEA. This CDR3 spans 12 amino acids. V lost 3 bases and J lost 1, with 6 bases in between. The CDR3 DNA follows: TGCAGCGTTGATAGTGGGAACACTGAAGCTTTCTTT. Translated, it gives CSVDSGNTEAFF.

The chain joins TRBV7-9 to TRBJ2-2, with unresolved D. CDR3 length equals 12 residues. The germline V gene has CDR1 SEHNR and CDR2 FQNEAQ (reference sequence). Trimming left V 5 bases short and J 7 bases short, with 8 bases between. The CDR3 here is CASSLGNGELFF. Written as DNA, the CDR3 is TGTGCCAGCAGCCTAGGGAACGGGGAGCTGTTTTTT.

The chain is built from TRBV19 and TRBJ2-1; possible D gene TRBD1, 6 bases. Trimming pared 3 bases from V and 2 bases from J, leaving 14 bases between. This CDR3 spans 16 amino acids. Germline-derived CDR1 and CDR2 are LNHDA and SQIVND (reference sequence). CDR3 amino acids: CASSMGQGFTYNEQFF. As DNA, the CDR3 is TGTGCCAGTAGTATGGGTCAGGGGTTCACCTACAATGAGCAGTTCTTC.

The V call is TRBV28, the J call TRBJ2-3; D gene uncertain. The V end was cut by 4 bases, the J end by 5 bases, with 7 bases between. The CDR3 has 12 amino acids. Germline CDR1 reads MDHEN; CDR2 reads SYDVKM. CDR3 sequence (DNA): TGTGCCAGCAGTTCACGACGAGATACGCAGTATTTT. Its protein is CASSSRRDTQYF.

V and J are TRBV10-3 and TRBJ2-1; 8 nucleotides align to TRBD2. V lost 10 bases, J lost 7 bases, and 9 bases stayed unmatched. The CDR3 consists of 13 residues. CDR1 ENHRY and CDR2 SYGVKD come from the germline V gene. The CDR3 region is CATESGSLNEQFF. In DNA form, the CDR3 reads TGTGCCACCGAAAGCGGGAGTTTGAATGAGCAGTTCTTC.

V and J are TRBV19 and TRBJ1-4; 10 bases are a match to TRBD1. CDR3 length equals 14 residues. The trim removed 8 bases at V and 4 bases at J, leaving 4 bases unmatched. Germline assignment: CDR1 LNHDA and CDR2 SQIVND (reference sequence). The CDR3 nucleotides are TGTGCCAGTGCAGACAGGGGGCGTAATGAAAAACTGTTTTTT. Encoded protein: CASADRGRNEKLFF.

CDR3 coding DNA: TGTGCCAGCAGTTTAACTACGGGACAGGGGGCCGGCTATGGCTACACCTTC. Protein: CASSLTTGQGAGYGYTF. V gene TRBV28 combines with J gene TRBJ1-2; 12 bases agree with TRBD1. V lost 2 bases, J lost 4 bases, and 8 bases stayed unmatched. Germline lookup yields CDR1 MDHEN and CDR2 SYDVKM. The length of the CDR3 is 17 residues.